This TCR beta chain was captured in a study of T cells in Graves' hyperthyroidism and ophthalmopathy. About this clonotype itself: The junction differs from germline at one of its ends, possibly a read error.

RNA transcripts provided the source from which TCR beta CDR3 regions were amplified. Primed by the HTBI set, a first-round RT-PCR was run on the TCR CDR3. MiXCR, applied by TCRdb to the multiplex PCR reads, yields one record per CDR3 protein. Counted here are hundreds of thousands of distinct CDR3 sequences, approximately 36% occurring once; the ten biggest clones make up less than 40%. Germline CDR1 is SEHNR and CDR2 is FQNEAQ (reference sequence). The CDR3 is 14 amino acids. Sequencing input: blood. V gene TRBV7-9 combines with J gene TRBJ1-4; TRBD1 might be the D (6 bases). This TCR was sampled from a woman aged 40 to 55 with Graves' hyperthyroidism. The DNA of the CDR3 is TGTGCCAGCAGCCCGGGACACGTTAATGAAAAACTGGTTTTT. Amino acids: CASSPGHVNEKLVF.